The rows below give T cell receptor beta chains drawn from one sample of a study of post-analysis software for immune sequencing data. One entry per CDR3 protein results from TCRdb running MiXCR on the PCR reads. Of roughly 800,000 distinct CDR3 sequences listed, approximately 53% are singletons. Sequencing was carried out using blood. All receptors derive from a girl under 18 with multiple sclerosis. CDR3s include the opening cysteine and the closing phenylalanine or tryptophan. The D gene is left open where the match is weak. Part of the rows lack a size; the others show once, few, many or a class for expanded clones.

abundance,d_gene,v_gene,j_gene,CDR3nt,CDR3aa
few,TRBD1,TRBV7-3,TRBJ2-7,TGTGCCAGCAGCGAGAAGGGGGCCTACAATGAGCAGTACTTC,CASSEKGAYNEQYF
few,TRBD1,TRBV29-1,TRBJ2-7,TGCAGCGTTGGACAGGGGGCGACCTACGAGCAGTACTTC,CSVGQGATYEQYF
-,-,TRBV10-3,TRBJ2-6,TGTGCCATCAGGGACCCCAGCCGGGCCCGCTCTGGGGCCAACGTCCTGACTTTC,CAIRDPSRARSGANVLTF
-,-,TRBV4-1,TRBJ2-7,TGCGCCAGCAGCCAGCCGTCAGGGGAGGTTCAGTCAACTTCCTACGAGCAGTACTTC,CASSQPSGEVQSTSYEQYF
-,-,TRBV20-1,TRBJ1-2,TGCAGTGCTAGAGATTGGCAGGGCGGCTATGGCTACACCTTC,CSARDWQGGYGYTF
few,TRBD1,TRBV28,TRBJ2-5,TGTGCCAGCAGTTCACCCCGACCGGGACAGCAAGAGACCCAGTACTTC,CASSSPRPGQQETQYF
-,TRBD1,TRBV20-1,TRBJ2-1,TGCAGTGCACGGGGACAGGGCCAGTACAATGAGCAGTTCTTC,CSARGQGQYNEQFF
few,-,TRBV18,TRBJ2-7,TGTGCCAGCTCACCGAACAGGGTTACGGACGAGCAGTACTTC,CASSPNRVTDEQYF
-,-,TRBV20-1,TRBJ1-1,TGCAGTGCTAGACAGAGGTATTACACTGAAGCTTTCTTT,CSARQRYYTEAFF
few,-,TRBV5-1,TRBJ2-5,TGCGCCAGCAGTTTCGTCGGGGGAGAGACCCAGTACTTC,CASSFVGGETQYF
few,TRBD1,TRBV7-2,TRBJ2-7,TGTGCCAGCAGCAGCCGGGGACAGACCTACGAGCAGTACTTC,CASSSRGQTYEQYF
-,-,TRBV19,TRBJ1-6,TGTGCCAGTAGTGATCAGGGTCTTCGGTCACCCCTCCACTTT,CASSDQGLRSPLHF
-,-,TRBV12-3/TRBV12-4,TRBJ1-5,TGTGCCAGCAGTTTAGCGGGCAGTACTAGCAATCAGCCCCAGCATTTT,CASSLAGSTSNQPQHF
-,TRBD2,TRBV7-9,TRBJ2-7,TGTGCCAGCAGCTTAAAGAGTGGGCTAGCGGGAGTGATCCACGAGCAGTACTTC,CASSLKSGLAGVIHEQYF
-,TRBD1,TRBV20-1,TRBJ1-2,TGCAGTGCTCCCCTTATGGACAGGCGCCCTAACTATGGCTACACCTTC,CSAPLMDRRPNYGYTF
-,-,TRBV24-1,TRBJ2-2,TGTGCCACCAGGGCCGGGAACACCGGGGAGCTGTTTTTT,CATRAGNTGELFF
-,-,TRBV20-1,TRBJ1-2,TGCAGTGCGGGCCTTTCTAACTATGGCTACACCTTC,CSAGLSNYGYTF
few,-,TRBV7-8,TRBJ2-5,TGTGCCAGCAGCGACCTGGCCGCCGAGACCCAGTACTTC,CASSDLAAETQYF
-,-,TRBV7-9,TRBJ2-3,TGTGCCAGCAGTGCGGGCACCTATAGCACAGATACGCAGTATTTT,CASSAGTYSTDTQYF
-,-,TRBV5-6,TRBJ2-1,TGTGCCAGCAGCGACGTAAATGAGCAGTTCTTC,CASSDVNEQFF
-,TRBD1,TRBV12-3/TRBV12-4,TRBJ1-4,TGTGCCACCGATCACAGGGGGTCCTGGGTCGCTAATGAAAAACTGTTTTTT,CATDHRGSWVANEKLFF
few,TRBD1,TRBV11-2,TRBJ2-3,TGTGCCAGCAGCTCAAGTTCCGGGACAGGGTCTTTCCGGGGCCGCCGAAAGTATTTT,CASSSSSGTGSFRGRRKYF
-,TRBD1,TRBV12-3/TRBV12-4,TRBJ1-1,TGTGCCAGCAGTTTAGGAGCGGGACAGGGGGCTAATGAAGCTTTCTTT,CASSLGAGQGANEAFF
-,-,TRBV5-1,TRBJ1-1,TGCGCCAGCAGCCCGTTACAGGGTACAGGCGATTTCTTT,CASSPLQGTGDFF
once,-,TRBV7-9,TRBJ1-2,TGTGCCAGTACCGATGTTGGCCCTGGGGAAGGCTATGGCTACACCTTC,CASTDVGPGEGYGYTF
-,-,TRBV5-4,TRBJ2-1,TGTGCCAGCAGCTCCAAAACAGGGAATGAGCAGTTCTTC,CASSSKTGNEQFF
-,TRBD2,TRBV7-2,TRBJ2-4,TGTGCCAGCATGTTAGCGGGACTAGCCAAAAACATTCAGTACTTC,CASMLAGLAKNIQYF
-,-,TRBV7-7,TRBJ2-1,TGTGCCAGCTCCCTCAACCACCAGTTCGGTGAGCAGTTCTTC,CASSLNHQFGEQFF
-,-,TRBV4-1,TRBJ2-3,TGCGCCAGCAGCCAAGATGAGATGGGGGGTACAGCTGATACGCAGTATTTT,CASSQDEMGGTADTQYF
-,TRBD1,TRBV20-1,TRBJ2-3,TGCAGTGCTACGACTCCGGGACAGGGTACAGATACGCAGTATTTT,CSATTPGQGTDTQYF
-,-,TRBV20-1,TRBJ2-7,TGCAGTGCTAGAGATCCCCAATCCGCGGGCCTAACCTACGAGCAGTACTTC,CSARDPQSAGLTYEQYF
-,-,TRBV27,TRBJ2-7,TGTGCCAGCAGTTCCCACAGGAGCTCCTACGAGCAGTACTTC,CASSSHRSSYEQYF
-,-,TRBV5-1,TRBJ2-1,TGCGCCAGCAGCTTGGCCATAAGCTTCACGGGCAATGAGCAGTTCTTC,CASSLAISFTGNEQFF
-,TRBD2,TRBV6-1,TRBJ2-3,TGTGCCAGCAGCATCGGAGCGGGGGGACCCACAGATACGCAGTATTTT,CASSIGAGGPTDTQYF
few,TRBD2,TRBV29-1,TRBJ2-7,TGCAGCGTTGTACGAGCGGGGACCTACGAGCAGTACTTC,CSVVRAGTYEQYF
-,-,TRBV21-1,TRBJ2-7,TGTGCCAGCAGCCGCGACAGGGGGGCCTACGAGCAGTACTTC,CASSRDRGAYEQYF
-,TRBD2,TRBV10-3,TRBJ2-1,TGTGCCATCAGTATAGCGGGAGTGGGCAATGAGCAGTTCTTC,CAISIAGVGNEQFF
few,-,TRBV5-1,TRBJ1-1,TGCGCCAGCAGCTTGGACGGTCAGCGAACTGAAGCTTTCTTT,CASSLDGQRTEAFF
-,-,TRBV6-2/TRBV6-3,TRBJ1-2,TGTGCCAGCAATCCGGTACCTAACTATGGCTACACCTTC,CASNPVPNYGYTF
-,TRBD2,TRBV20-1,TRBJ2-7,TGCAGTGCTAGTGGCCTAGCGGGTTACGAGCAGTACTTC,CSASGLAGYEQYF
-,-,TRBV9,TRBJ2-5,TGTGCCAGCAGCGTTGCGGGACTCCTCCAAGAGACCCAGTACTTC,CASSVAGLLQETQYF
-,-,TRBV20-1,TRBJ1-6,TGCAGTGCTAGAGCCCCCCGCGGAAGGGCCGCCCCTTCCTATAATTCACCCCTCCACTTT,CSARAPRGRAAPSYNSPLHF